This T cell receptor beta chain was captured by sequencing in a study of T-cell memory formation after mild COVID-19. Overall study results and limits: A second wave expanding day 15 to 37 was CD4+-biased; contracting clones were balanced.

This clonotype showed up just a few times. Its cognate antigen is unknown. TCRdb independently ran MiXCR on the 5' RACE reads; one entry per CDR3 protein. The sample has about 420,000 distinct CDR3 sequences, less than 25% seen once; the top ten hold 13%. The germline V and J ends were trimmed by 5 bases and 0 bases, with 10 bases remaining between them. CDR3 length equals 14 residues. Germline CDR1 reads SGHTA; CDR2 reads FQGNSA. The sequencing input was PBMCs or a T cell subset sorted from them (not recorded which). The receptor was derived from an adult woman who had mild COVID-19 (a few samples of this study predate the infection). Cell type and time point are not known. The V call is TRBV7-2, the J call TRBJ2-5; the D gene is possibly TRBD1 (6 bases). CDR3 coding DNA: TGTGCCAGCAGCCCAGACAGGTACCAAGAGACCCAGTACTTC. Its translation is CASSPDRYQETQYF.